This T cell receptor (beta chain) was recovered during a study of T cells after yellow fever vaccination (dated by TCRdb to between 2018 and 2020). Context from the whole study: Libraries from fractions with low cell numbers were prepared with the SMART-Seq v4 Ultra Low Input RNA kit. Bulk TCR alpha and beta repertoires were sequenced longitudinally to track T-cell clones before and after primary and booster YFV17D yellow fever vaccination. Two healthy male donors made up the cohort, one aged 18 to 29 years and the other aged 30 to 39 years. Bulk PBMC replicates and cell subsets were isolated from blood drawn at multiple timepoints before and after both primary and secondary immunization. What the research found in general, with its limitations: A small share of clonotypes occurred in both CD4 and CD8 compartments, likely arising from convergent recombination. Because only a couple of donors were included in the study, the extent to which the findings can be generalized is limited. Computational filtering was required because FACS-sorted repertoires could contain abundant contaminating clonotypes from the bulk population. After the booster, most of the clones that had expanded following primary vaccination were detected again (almost 98% of CD4 and around 88% of CD8), which suggests that memory was broadly maintained. The secondary T-cell response was found to be weaker but faster than the primary response, with a peak reached on day 5 rather than on day 15.

Notes on this clonotype: Its antigen is unknown. Per-nucleotide qualities are absent, and no much larger clonotype sits a single base away.

From cysteine to phenylalanine, the CDR3 is 15 amino acids long. Only the CDR3 DNA stays, 45 bases, in frame from base 1. What the treatment or condition label conveys for this sample: live attenuated yellow fever vaccine strain. PBMCs were isolated from peripheral blood using a standard Ficoll-Paque protocol. Dynabeads CD4 and CD8 positive selection kits were used to isolate CD4 and CD8 T-cell fractions. TriZol was used to extract RNA from bulk PBMCs, from CD4 and CD8 fractions, and from dextramer-positive and dextramer-negative fractions. Synthesis of TCR cDNA relied on 5'RACE template switching, a step that introduced a universal primer site along with unique molecular identifiers. Priming of cDNA synthesis was performed from both the TCR alpha and TCR beta constant segments. Libraries were amplified in two PCR steps, with sample barcodes and sequencing adapters added in the second step. Sequencing of the libraries was done on either Illumina HiSeq 2500 (2x100 bp) or NovaSeq (2x150 bp). Per the authors' processing: Reads were demultiplexed and collapsed into UMI consensus sequences with MIGEC, and V(D)J alignment was performed with MiXCR. Clonotypes responding to the vaccine were identified with edgeR on replicate PBMC samples, with the criteria of FDR below 0.01 and a log2 fold change above 5 up to day 15. Each bulk clonotype received a CD4 or CD8 identity based on whether the sequenced CD4 or CD8 repertoire contained that clonotype at higher abundance. TCRdb applied fastp at Q25 and MiXCR to the public reads, then kept only in-frame beta chains. Entries that share a CDR3 protein sequence are merged under the most common genes and DNA. Clone size and V and J calls follow TCRdb, not the original study. The table for this sample lists 300,000 or so distinct CDR3 sequences; over 10% of them were counted only once. The ten largest clones add up to 0.4% to 0.55% of the sample.

This TCR was recovered from a man younger than 45 who received the YFV17D yellow fever vaccine. The input for sequencing was CD4+ T cells sorted from PBMCs, taken 45 days after the yellow fever booster vaccination. The sequence links TRBV21-1 to TRBJ2-7; whether TRBD1, the table's D call, matches the DNA was not checked. TRBV21-1 is termed a pseudogene. The CDR3 amino acid sequence is: CASSKLKGQGYEQYF. Here is the DNA: TGTGCCAGCAGCAAATTAAAGGGACAGGGGTACGAGCAGTACTTC.